Reported below is one T cell receptor beta chain. The data were taken from a study of T cell changes during pregnancy in multiple sclerosis. Assay used: immunoSEQ multiplex PCR; TCRdb lists only in-frame clones, some missing. This repertoire shows just over 80,000 clones, about 95% found once; its top ten account for 0.85% to 1.2%. Germline CDR1 SGHAT, CDR2 FQNNGV. This CDR3 contains 17 residues. V shed 6 bases and J shed 4 bases, with 21 bases lying between them. The starting material was peripheral blood, obtained in the second trimester of pregnancy. V and J are TRBV11-2 and TRBJ2-2, with a possible D match to TRBD2 (5 bases). This clonotype originated in a female donor with multiple sclerosis, enrolled in a pregnancy study. This chain's CDR3 is CASSFRLRVPFTGELFF. The CDR3 region has the DNA TGTGCCAGCAGTTTTAGGTTGAGGGTCCCCTTCACCGGGGAGCTGTTTTTT. Full variable domain (outside the CDR3, taken from reference TRBV11-2 and TRBJ2-2): EAGVAQSPRYKIIEKRQSVAFWCNPISGHATLYWYQQILGQGPKLLIQFQNNGVVDDSQLPKDRFSAERLKGVDSTLKIQPAKLEDSAVYLCASSFRLRVPFTGELFFGEGSRLTVL.